The 10 T cell receptor beta chains below were found in one sample sequenced in a study of identical twins. TCRdb reanalysed the 5' RACE reads using MiXCR and keeps one entry per CDR3 protein. This sample carries roughly 710,000 distinct CDR3 sequences, approximately 6.1% of them seen once, and the ten largest clones take approximately 1.6%. Sequences were obtained from naive T cells sorted from blood. Receptor source: a man between 18 and 29 years old in good health.

Ten or more counts support this clonotype. The CDR3 region is CASSPTSVEQFF. The DNA for the CDR3 is TGTGCCAGCAGTCCGACTAGCGTGGAGCAGTTCTTC. This sequence joins TRBV12-3 or TRBV12-4 and TRBJ2-1; 8 bases line up with TRBD2. The V and J ends lost 5 bases and 10 bases, in that order; junction bases with no gene match: 4. This CDR3 is built from 12 residues.

In its sample, this clonotype was seen a few times. The chain employs TRBV2 and TRBJ1-1, with D perhaps TRBD1 (5 bases). The ends were cut back, 6 bases at V and 0 bases at J, with 20 bases in the middle. This CDR3 contains 17 residues. Looked up from germline, CDR1 is SNHLY and CDR2 is FYNNEI. This CDR3 is CASSLTGPPTLNTEAFF. For the CDR3, the DNA is TGTGCCAGCAGCCTCACGGGACCCCCTACGTTGAACACTGAAGCTTTCTTT.

The CDR3 spells CASSLLTGVSYEQYV. The CDR3 nucleotides are TGTGCCAGCAGCTTGCTCACAGGGGTCTCCTACGAGCAGTACGTC. V usage is TRBV5-5 and J usage is TRBJ2-7; 7 bases agree with TRBD1. Germline loops: CDR1 SGHKS, CDR2 YYEKEE (reference sequence). The V gene end was trimmed by 1 base and the J gene end by 0 bases; junction bases not matched to a gene: 4. There are 15 residues in the CDR3.

This chain connects TRBV20-1 to TRBJ2-7; 7 bases agree with TRBD1. The CDR3 is made up of 12 amino acids. CDR1 and CDR2 (germline): DFQATT, SNEGSKA (reference sequence). V dropped 6 bases and J dropped 2; count of bases not matched to a gene: 4. The CDR3 region is CSATGQTYEQYF. The CDR3 nucleotides are TGCAGTGCCACGGGACAGACCTACGAGCAGTACTTC.

This rearrangement joins TRBV5-1 to TRBJ2-1; no definite D call. V was clipped by 0 bases and J by 1 base, with 11 bases between them. Germline CDR1 and CDR2: SGHRS and YFSETQ. The CDR3 loop spans 16 amino acids. The CDR3 spells CASSLVDRLSYNEQFF. The CDR3 DNA is TGCGCCAGCAGCTTGGTAGACCGCCTTTCCTACAATGAGCAGTTCTTC.

This clonotype was counted at least ten times. The V call is TRBV5-1, the J call TRBJ2-3; D is possibly TRBD1 (6 bases). The CDR3 is made up of 13 amino acids. Trimming shortened V by 4 bases and J by 6 bases, and 12 bases separated the two germline ends. CDR1 is SGHRS, CDR2 YFSETQ, per germline. CDR3 DNA sequence: TGCGCCAGCAGCAGAACAGGGTCGGATACGCAGTATTTT. Amino acid sequence: CASSRTGSDTQYF.

This clonotype was recorded many times. The chain joins TRBV6-2 or TRBV6-3 to TRBJ2-1, with D unresolved. Trimming took 2 bases from V and 8 from J, leaving 16 bases between them. The CDR3 covers 15 residues. Germline CDR1 and CDR2: MNHEY and SVGEGT. CDR3 protein: CASSYLRLGQDEQFF. CDR3 DNA: TGTGCCAGCAGTTACCTTCGGCTTGGTCAAGATGAGCAGTTCTTC.

The genes are TRBV9 and TRBJ2-7; the match to TRBD2 covers 7 bases. From germline, CDR1 is SGDLS and CDR2 YYNGEE. The CDR3 spans 15 residues. V lost 0 bases and J lost 2; bases outside the gene matches: 5. The CDR3 region has the DNA TGTGCCAGCAGCGTAGGGCTAGCGGTCCCCTACGAGCAGTACGTC. Its protein is CASSVGLAVPYEQYV.

This clonotype has ten or more counts. The chain couples TRBV15 to TRBJ2-3; D gene unclear. V lost 1 base, J lost 5 bases, and 10 bases lay in between. CDR1 LNHNV and CDR2 YYDKDF come from the germline V gene (reference sequence). CDR3 length equals 14 residues. This chain's CDR3 is CATSRVAPGDTQYF. CDR3 sequence (DNA): TGTGCCACCAGCAGAGTTGCTCCCGGAGATACGCAGTATTTT.

This clonotype has only a few counts. The chain has TRBV3-1 and TRBJ2-2; 7 nucleotides agree with TRBD2. V lost 3 bases to trimming and J lost 6 bases; unmatched junction nucleotides: 4. CDR1 is LGHDT and CDR2 is YNNKEL in the germline V gene (reference sequence). This CDR3 contains 14 residues. The DNA of the CDR3 is TGTGCCAGCAGCCAGGGGACTATTGCCGGGGAGCTGTTTTTT. Its translation is CASSQGTIAGELFF.